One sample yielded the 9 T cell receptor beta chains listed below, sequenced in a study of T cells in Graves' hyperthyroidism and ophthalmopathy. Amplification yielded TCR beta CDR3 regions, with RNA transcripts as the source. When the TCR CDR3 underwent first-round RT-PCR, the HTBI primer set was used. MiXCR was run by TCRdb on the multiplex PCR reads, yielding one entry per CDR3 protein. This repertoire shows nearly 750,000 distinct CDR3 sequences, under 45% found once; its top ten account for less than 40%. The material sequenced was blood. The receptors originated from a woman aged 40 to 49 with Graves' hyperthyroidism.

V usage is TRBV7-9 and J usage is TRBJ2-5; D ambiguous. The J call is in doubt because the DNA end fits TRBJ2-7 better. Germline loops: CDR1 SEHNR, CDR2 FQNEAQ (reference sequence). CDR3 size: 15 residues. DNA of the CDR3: TGTGCCAGCAGCTTAGCAGGCAGCCCCATGAACGAGCAGTACTTC. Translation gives CASSLAGSPMNEQYF.

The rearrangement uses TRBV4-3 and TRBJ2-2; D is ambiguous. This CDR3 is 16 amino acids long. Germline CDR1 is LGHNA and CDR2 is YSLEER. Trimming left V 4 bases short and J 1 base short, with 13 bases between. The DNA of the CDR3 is TGCGCCAGCAGCCCCGACATGCCGAGGAACACCGGGGAGCTGTTTTTT. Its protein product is CASSPDMPRNTGELFF.

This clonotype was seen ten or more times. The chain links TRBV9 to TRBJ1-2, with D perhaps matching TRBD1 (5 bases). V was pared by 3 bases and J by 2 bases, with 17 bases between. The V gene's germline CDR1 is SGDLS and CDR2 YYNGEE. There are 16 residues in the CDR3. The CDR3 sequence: CASSALTPGENYGYTF. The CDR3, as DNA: TGTGCCAGCAGCGCTTTAACACCGGGGGAGAACTATGGCTACACCTTC.

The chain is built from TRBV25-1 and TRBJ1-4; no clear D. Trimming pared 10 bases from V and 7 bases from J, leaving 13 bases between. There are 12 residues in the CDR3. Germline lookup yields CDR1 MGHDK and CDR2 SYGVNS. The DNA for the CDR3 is TGTGCCACCTCCTTCGGTGCTGAAAAACTGTTTTTT. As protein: CATSFGAEKLFF.

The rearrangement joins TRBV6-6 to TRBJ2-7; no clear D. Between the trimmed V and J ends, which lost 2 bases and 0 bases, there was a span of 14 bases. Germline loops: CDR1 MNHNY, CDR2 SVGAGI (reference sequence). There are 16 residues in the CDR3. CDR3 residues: CASSYVIQQNSYEQYF. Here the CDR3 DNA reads TGTGCCAGCAGTTACGTTATTCAGCAGAACTCCTACGAGCAGTACTTC.

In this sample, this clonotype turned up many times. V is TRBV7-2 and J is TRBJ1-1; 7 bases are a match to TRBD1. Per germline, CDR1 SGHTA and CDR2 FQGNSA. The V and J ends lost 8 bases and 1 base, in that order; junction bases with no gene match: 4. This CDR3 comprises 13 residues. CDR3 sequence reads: CASRTGRNTEAFF. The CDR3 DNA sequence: TGTGCCAGCCGGACAGGACGGAACACTGAAGCTTTCTTT.

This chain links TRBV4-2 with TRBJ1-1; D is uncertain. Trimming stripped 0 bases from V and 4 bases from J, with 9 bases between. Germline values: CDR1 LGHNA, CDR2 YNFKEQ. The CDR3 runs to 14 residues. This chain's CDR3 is CASSQEQSFTEAFF. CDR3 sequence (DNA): TGTGCCAGCAGCCAAGAACAGTCCTTCACTGAAGCTTTCTTT.

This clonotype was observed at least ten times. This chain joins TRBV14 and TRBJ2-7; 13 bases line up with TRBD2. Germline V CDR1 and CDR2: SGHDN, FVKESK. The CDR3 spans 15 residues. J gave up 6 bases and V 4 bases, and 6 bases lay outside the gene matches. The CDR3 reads CASSPNGLAGVEQYF. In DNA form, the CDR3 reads TGTGCCAGCAGCCCAAACGGACTAGCGGGAGTCGAGCAGTACTTC.

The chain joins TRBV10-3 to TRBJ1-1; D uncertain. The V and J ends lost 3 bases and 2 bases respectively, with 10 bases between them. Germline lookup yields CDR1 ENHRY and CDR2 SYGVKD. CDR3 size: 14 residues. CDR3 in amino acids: CAISDNRGNTEAFF. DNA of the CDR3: TGTGCCATCAGTGATAACAGAGGAAACACTGAAGCTTTCTTT.